This T cell receptor beta chain was captured in a study of blood T cell repertoires in COVID-19. Study-wide background: Collection of acute and convalescent COVID-19 samples took place in the United States, Italy and Spain. Nucleic acid was either cDNA or gDNA, and it came from T cells, B-cell-depleted T cells, or PBMCs.

This clone was recorded only once. Per the original data handling: Amplification of reference gene primers provided the estimated nucleated cell counts. Produced via immunoSEQ multiplex PCR; TCRdb's table is partial and in-frame only. That table supplies the V and J calls and clone size; D and trimming were determined from the DNA. The data show roughly 120,000 clones, roughly 80% seen once. Germline V gene lookup returns CDR1 LNHDA and CDR2 SQIVND (reference sequence). The CDR3 is 14 residues long. The V end was cut by 7 bases, the J end by 6 bases, with 16 bases between. The chain uses TRBV19 and TRBJ1-5; D possibly corresponds to TRBD1 (6 bases). This sequence originates from a man aged 45-65 years with acute or convalescent COVID-19. Sequenced sample: peripheral blood. The CDR3 is CASTTGFVAQPQHF. CDR3 nucleotide sequence: TGTGCCAGTACCACAGGGTTTGTGGCTCAGCCCCAGCATTTT.